This T cell receptor beta chain comes out of a study of cytomegalovirus exposure and HLA in healthy donors. Looking at the study overall: The 100 to 150 validation repertoires and the 666 first-cohort repertoires shared a platform, a later analysis reported.

Clones were read by immunoSEQ multiplex PCR, and TCRdb kept only the in-frame ones, dropping some. The table shows some 79,000 clones, with about 94% occurring only once. Per the germline V gene, CDR1 is SQVTM and CDR2 is ANQGSEA. V was cut by 4 bases and J by 7 bases, with 7 bases left in between. The CDR3 is 10 residues long. Overall study results and limits: It was about 150 TCR beta chains that were listed as cytomegalovirus-associated. Subsequent analysis found a tendency for first-cohort TCR clusters to co-occur within the 120 or so validation repertoires.

On this clone: Its antigen is currently unknown.

Sequencing used PBMCs. The clonotype was recovered from a woman between 18 and 29 years old in good health and CMV-seropositive. The chain couples TRBV29-1 to TRBJ1-1; D is unclear. CDR3 residues: CSVARLEAFF. The CDR3 region has the DNA TGCAGCGTTGCCCGTCTTGAAGCTTTCTTT.